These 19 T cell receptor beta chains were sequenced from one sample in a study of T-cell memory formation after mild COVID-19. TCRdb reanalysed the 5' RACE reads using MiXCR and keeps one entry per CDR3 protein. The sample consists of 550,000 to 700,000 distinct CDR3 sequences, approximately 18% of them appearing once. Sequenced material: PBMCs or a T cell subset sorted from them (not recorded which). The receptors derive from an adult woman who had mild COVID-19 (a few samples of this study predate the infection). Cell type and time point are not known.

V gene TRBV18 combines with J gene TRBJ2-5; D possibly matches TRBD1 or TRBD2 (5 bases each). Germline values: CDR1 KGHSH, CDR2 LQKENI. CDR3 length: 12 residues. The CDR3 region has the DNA TGTGCGACGGGGCAGCCAAAGAAGACCCAGTACTTC. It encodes CATGQPKKTQYF.

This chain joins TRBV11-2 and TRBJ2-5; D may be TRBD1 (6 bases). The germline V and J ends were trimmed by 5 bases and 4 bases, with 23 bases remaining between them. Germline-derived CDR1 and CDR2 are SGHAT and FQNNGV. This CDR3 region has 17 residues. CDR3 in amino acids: CASSPLGARGSGETQYF. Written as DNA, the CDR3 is TGTGCCAGCAGCCCTCTAGGGGCCAGGGGCAGTGGAGAGACCCAGTACTTC.

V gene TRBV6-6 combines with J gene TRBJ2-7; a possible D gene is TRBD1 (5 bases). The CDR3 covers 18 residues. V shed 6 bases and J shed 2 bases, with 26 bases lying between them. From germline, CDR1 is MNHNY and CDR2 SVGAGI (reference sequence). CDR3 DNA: TGTGCCAGCAGCAACCCATCCCACCGCGTATCAGGGACCTACGAGCAGTACTTC. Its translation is CASSNPSHRVSGTYEQYF.

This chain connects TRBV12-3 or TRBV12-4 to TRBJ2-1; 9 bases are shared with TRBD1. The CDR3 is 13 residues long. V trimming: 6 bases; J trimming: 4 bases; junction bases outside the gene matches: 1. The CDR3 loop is CASRGTGYNEQFF. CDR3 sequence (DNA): TGTGCCAGCAGAGGGACAGGGTACAATGAGCAGTTCTTC.

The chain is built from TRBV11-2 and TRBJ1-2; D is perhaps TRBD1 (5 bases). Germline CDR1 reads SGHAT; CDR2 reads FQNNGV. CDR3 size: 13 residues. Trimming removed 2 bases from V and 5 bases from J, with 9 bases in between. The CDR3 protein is CASSLRGHYGYTF. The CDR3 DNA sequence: TGTGCCAGCAGCTTACGGGGCCATTATGGCTACACCTTC.

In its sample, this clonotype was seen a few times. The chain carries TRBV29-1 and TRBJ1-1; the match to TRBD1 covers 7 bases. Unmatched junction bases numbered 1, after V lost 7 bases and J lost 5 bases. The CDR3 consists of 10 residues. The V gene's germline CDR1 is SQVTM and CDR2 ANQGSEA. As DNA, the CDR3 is TGCAGCGCACAGGGGACTGAAGCTTTCTTT. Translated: CSAQGTEAFF.

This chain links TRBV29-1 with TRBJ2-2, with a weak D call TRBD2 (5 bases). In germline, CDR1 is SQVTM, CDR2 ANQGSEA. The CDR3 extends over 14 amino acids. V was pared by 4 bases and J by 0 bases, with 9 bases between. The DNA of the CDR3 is TGCAGCGTTGGGCGGGTCGCGAACACCGGGGAGCTGTTTTTT. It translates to CSVGRVANTGELFF.

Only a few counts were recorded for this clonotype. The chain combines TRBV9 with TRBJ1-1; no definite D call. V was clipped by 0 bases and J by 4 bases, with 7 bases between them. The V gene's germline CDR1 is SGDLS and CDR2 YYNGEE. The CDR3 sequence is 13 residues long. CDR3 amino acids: CASSVDRFTEAFF. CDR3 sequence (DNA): TGTGCCAGCAGCGTAGACCGGTTCACTGAAGCTTTCTTT.

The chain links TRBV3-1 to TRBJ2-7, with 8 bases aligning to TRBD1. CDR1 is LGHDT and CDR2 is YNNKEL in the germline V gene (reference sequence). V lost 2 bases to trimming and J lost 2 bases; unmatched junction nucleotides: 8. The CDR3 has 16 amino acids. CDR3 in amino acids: CASSQPGTGDTYEQYF. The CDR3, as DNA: TGTGCCAGCAGCCAACCCGGGACAGGAGATACCTACGAGCAGTACTTC.

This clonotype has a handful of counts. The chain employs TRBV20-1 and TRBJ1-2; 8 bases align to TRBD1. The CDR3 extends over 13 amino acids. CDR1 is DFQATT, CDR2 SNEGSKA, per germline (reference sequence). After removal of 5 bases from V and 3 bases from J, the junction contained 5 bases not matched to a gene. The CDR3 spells CSAFTGQDYGYTF. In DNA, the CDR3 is TGCAGTGCTTTCACGGGACAGGACTATGGCTACACCTTC.

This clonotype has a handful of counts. CDR3 amino acids: CASSVVTGAGETQYF. The DNA of the CDR3 is TGTGCCAGCAGCGTAGTGACGGGGGCCGGGGAGACCCAGTACTTC. V usage is TRBV9 and J usage is TRBJ2-5; tentatively, D is TRBD1 or TRBD2 (6 bases each). This CDR3 is 15 amino acids long. Germline V lookup: CDR1 SGDLS, CDR2 YYNGEE. With 0 bases removed from V and 5 bases from J, the gap between germline ends came to 14 bases.

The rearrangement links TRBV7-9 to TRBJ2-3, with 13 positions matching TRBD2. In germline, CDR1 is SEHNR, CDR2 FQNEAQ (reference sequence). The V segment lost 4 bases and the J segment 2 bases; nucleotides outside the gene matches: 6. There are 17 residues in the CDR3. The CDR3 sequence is CASSSGTSGTYTDTQYF. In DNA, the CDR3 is TGTGCCAGCAGCTCCGGGACTAGCGGGACTTACACAGATACGCAGTATTTT. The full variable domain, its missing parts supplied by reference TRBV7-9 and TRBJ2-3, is DTGVSQNPRHKITKRGQNVTFRCDPISEHNRLYWYRQTLGQGPEFLTYFQNEAQLEKSRLLSDRFSAERPKGSFSTLEIQRTEQGDSAMYLCASSSGTSGTYTDTQYFGPGTRLTVL.

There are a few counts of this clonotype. The CDR3 DNA is TGTGCCAGCAGCAAGTTCGGACCGATCAATCAGCCCCAGCATTTT. It encodes CASSKFGPINQPQHF. V is TRBV21-1 and J is TRBJ1-5. TRBV21-1 is termed a pseudogene. This CDR3 is 15 amino acids long.

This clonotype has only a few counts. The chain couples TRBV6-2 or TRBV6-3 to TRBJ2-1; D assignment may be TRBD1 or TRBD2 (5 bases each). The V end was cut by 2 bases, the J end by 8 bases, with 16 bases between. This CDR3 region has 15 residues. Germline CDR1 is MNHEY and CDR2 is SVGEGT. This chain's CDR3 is CASSYRDPPVHEQFF. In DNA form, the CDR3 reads TGTGCCAGCAGTTACCGGGACCCCCCTGTCCATGAGCAGTTCTTC.

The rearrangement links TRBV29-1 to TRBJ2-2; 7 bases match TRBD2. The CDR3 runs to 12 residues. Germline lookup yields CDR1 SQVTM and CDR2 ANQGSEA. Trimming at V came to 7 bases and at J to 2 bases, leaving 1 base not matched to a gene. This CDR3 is CSGGGNTGELFF. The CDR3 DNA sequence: TGCAGCGGCGGGGGAAACACCGGGGAGCTGTTTTTT.

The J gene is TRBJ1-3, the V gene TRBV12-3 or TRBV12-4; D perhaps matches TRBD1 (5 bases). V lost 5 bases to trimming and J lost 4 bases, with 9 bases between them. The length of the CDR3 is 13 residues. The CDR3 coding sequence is TGTGCCAGCAGTCTCCCAGGGGGAAACACCATATATTTT. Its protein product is CASSLPGGNTIYF.

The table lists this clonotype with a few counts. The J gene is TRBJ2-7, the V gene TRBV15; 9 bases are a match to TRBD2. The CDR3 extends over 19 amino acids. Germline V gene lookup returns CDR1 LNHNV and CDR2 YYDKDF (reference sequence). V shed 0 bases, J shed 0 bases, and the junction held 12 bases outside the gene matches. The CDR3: CATSRDRGFGLATSYEQYF. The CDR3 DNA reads TGTGCCACCAGCAGAGACCGGGGGTTTGGACTAGCGACCTCCTACGAGCAGTACTTC.

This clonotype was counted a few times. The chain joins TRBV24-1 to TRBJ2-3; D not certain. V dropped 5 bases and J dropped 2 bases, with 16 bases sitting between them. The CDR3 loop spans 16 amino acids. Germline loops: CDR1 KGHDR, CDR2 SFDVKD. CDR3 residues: CATSGPYGTYTDTQYF. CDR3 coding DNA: TGTGCCACCAGTGGACCCTACGGTACCTACACAGATACGCAGTATTTT.

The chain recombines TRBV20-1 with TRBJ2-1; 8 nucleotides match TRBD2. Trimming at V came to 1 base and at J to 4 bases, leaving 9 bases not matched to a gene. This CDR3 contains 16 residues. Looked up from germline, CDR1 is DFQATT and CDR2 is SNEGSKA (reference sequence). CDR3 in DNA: TGCAGTGCTAGAGGCGGCACTAGCGGAGCGTACAATGAGCAGTTCTTC. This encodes CSARGGTSGAYNEQFF.